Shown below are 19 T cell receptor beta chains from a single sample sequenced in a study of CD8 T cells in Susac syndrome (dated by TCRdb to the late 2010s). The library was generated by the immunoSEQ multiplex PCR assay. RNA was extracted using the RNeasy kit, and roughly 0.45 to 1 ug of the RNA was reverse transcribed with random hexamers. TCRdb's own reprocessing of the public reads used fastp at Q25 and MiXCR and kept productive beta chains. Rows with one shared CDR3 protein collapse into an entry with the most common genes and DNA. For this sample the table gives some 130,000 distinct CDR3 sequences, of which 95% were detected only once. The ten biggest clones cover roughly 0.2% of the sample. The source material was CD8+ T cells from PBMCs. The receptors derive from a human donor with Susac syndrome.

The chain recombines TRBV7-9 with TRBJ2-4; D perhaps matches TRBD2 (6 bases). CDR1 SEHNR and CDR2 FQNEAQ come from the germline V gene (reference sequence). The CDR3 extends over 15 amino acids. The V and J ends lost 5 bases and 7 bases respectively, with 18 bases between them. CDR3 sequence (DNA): TGTGCCAGCAGCCCCTTCGGGGGAGCGCGGAACATTCAGTACTTC. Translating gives CASSPFGGARNIQYF. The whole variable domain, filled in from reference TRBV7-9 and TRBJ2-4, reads DTGVSQNPRHKITKRGQNVTFRCDPISEHNRLYWYRQTLGQGPEFLTYFQNEAQLEKSRLLSDRFSAERPKGSFSTLEIQRTEQGDSAMYLCASSPFGGARNIQYFGAGTRLSVL.

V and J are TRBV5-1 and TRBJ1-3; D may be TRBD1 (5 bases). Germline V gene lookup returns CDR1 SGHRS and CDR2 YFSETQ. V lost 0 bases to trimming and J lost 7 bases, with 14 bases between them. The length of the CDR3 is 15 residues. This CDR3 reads CASSLECWGCNTIYF. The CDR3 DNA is TGCGCCAGCAGCTTGGAATGTTGGGGGTGCAACACCATATATTTT.

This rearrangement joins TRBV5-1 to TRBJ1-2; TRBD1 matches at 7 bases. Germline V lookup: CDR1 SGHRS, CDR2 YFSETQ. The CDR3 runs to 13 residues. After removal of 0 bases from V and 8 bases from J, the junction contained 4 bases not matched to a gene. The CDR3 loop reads CASSLGQGRGYTF. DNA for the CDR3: TGCGCCAGCAGCTTGGGACAGGGCCGGGGCTACACCTTC.

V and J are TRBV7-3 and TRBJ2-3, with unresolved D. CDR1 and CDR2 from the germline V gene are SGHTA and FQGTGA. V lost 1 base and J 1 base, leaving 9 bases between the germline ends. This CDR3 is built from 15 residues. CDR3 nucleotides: TGTGCCAGCAGCTTAAGGTCCCCAGGCACAGATACGCAGTATTTT. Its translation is CASSLRSPGTDTQYF.

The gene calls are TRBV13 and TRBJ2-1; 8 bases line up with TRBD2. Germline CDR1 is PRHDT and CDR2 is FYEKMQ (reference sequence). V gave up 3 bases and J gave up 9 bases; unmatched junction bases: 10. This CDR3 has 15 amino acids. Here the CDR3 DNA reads TGTGCCAGCAGCTTCGGGACTAGTGGATCGGGTGAGCAGTTCTTC. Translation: CASSFGTSGSGEQFF. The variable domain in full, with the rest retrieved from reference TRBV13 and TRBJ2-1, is AAGVIQSPRHLIKEKRETATLKCYPIPRHDTVYWYQQGPGQDPQFLISFYEKMQSDKGSIPDRFSAQQFSDYHSELNMSSLELGDSALYFCASSFGTSGSGEQFFGPGTRLTVL.

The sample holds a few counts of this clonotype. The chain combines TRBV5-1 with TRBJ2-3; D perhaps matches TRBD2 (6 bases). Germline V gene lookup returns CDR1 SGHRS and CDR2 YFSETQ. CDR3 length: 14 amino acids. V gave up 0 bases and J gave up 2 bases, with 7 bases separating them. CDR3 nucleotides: TGCGCCAGCAGCTTGGGCGGGGACACAGATACGCAGTATTTT. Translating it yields CASSLGGDTDTQYF. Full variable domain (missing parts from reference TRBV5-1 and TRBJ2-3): KAGVTQTPRYLIKTRGQQVTLSCSPISGHRSVSWYQQTPGQGLQFLFEYFSETQRNKGNFPGRFSGRQFSNSRSEMNVSTLELGDSALYLCASSLGGDTDTQYFGPGTRLTVL.

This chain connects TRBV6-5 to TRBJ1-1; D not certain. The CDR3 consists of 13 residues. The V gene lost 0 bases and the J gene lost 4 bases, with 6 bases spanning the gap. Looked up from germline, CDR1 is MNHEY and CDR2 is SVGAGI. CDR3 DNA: TGTGCCAGCAGTTACTCGAGAATCACTGAAGCTTTCTTT. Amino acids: CASSYSRITEAFF.

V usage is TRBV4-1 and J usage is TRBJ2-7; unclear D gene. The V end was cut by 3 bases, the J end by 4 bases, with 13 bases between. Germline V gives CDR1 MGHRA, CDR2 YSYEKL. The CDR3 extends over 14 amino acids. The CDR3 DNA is TGCGCCAGCAGCCAGCCCTCCCCCGGATACGAGCAGTACTTC. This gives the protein CASSQPSPGYEQYF.

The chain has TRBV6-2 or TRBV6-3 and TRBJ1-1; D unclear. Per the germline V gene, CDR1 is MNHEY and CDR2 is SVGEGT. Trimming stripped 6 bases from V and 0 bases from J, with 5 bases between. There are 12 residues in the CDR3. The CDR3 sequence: CASRDVNTEAFF. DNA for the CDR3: TGTGCCAGCAGAGATGTGAACACTGAAGCTTTCTTT.

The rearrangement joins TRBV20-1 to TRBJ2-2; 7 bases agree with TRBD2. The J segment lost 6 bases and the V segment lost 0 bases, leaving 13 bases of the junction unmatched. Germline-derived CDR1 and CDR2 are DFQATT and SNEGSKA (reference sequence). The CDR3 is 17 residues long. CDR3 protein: CSARDLSSGTGSGELFF. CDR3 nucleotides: TGCAGTGCTAGAGATCTTAGCAGCGGGACCGGTTCCGGGGAGCTGTTTTTT.

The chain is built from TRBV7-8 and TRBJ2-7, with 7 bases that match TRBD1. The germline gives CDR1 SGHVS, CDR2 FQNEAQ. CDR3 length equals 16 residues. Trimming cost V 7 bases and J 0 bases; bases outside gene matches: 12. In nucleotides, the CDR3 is TGTGCCAGCAATTCCTTCATAGGACAGGACTCCTACGAGCAGTACTTC. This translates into CASNSFIGQDSYEQYF.

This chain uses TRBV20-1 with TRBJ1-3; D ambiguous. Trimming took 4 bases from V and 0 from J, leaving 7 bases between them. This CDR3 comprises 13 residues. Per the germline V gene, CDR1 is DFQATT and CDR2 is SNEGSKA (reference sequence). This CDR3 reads CSAKPASGNTIYF. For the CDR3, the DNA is TGCAGTGCTAAGCCTGCCTCTGGAAACACCATATATTTT.

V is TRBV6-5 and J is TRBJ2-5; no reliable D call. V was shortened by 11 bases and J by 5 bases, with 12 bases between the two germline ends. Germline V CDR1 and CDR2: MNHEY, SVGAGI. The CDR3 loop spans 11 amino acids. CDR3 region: CASSSSETQYF. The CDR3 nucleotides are TGTGCCTCAAGTAGTTCGGAGACCCAGTACTTC.

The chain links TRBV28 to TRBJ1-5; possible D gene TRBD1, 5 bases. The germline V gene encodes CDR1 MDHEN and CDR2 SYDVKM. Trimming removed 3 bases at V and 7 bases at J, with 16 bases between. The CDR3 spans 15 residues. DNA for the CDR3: TGTGCCAGCAGTTTCTTAAGGAGGGGTCTACAGCCCCAGCATTTT. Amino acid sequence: CASSFLRRGLQPQHF.

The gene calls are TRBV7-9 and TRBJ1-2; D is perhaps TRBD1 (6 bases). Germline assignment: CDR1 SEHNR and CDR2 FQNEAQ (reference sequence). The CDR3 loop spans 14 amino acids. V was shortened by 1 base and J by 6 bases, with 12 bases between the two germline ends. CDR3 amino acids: CASSLGWSGDGYTF. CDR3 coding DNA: TGTGCCAGCAGCTTAGGGTGGTCAGGGGATGGCTACACCTTC.

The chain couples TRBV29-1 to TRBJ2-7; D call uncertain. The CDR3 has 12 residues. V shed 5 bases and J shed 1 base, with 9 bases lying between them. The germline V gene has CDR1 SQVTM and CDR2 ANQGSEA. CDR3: CSVLTDSYEQYF. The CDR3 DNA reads TGCAGCGTTTTGACGGATTCCTACGAGCAGTACTTC.

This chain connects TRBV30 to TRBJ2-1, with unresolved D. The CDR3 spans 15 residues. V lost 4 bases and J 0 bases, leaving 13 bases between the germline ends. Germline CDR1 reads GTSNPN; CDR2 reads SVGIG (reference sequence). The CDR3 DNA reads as TGTGCCTGGATCCAAGGGTGGGGCTCCTACAATGAGCAGTTCTTC. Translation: CAWIQGWGSYNEQFF.

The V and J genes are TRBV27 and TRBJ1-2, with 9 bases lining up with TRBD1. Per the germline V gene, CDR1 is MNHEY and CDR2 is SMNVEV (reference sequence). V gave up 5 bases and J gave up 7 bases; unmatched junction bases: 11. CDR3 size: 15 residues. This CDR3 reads CASSPGQGLDFGYTF. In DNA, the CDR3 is TGTGCCAGCAGTCCCGGACAGGGGTTGGACTTTGGCTACACCTTC.

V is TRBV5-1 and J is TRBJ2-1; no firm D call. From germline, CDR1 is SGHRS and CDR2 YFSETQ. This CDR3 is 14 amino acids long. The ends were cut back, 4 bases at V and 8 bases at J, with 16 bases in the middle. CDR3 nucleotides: TGCGCCAGCAGCCCCGGCCTCATCTCCCATGAGCAGTTCTTC. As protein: CASSPGLISHEQFF.